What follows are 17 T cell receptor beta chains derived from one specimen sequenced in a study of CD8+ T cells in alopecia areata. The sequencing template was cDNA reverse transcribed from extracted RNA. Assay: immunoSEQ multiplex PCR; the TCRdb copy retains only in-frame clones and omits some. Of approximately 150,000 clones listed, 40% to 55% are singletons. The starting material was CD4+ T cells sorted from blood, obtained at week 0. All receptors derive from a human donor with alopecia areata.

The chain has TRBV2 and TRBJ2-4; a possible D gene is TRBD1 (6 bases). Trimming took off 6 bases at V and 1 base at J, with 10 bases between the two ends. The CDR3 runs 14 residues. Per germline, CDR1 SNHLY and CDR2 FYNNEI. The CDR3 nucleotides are TGTGCCAGCAGCAAGGACAGCGCCAAAAACATTCAGTACTTC. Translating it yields CASSKDSAKNIQYF.

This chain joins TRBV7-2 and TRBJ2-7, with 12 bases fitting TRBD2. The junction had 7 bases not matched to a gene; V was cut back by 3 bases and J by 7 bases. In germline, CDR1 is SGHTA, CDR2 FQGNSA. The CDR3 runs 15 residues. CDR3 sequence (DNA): TGTGCCAGCAGCTTCCTAGCGGGAGGGCCTGGTGAGCAGTACTTC. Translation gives CASSFLAGGPGEQYF.

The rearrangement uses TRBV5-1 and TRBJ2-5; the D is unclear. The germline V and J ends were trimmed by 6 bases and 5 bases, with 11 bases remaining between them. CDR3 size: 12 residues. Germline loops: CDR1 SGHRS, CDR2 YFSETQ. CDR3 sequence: CASNMNRETQYF. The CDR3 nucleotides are TGCGCCAGCAATATGAATCGGGAGACCCAGTACTTC. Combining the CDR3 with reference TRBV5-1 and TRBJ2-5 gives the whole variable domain KAGVTQTPRYLIKTRGQQVTLSCSPISGHRSVSWYQQTPGQGLQFLFEYFSETQRNKGNFPGRFSGRQFSNSRSEMNVSTLELGDSALYLCASNMNRETQYFGPGTRLLVL.

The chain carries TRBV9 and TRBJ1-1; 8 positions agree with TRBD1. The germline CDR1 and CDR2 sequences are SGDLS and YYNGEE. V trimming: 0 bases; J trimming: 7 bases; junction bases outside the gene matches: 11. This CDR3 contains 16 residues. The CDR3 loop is CASSVVGGGQGGEAFF. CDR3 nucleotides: TGTGCCAGCAGCGTAGTCGGGGGCGGACAGGGCGGTGAAGCTTTCTTT.

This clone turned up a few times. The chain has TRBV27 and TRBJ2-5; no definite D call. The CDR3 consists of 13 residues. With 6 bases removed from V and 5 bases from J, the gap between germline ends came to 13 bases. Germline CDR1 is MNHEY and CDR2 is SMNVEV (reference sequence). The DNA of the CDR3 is TGTGCCAGCAGCCAAAGGGCGAGCGAGACCCAGTACTTC. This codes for CASSQRASETQYF.

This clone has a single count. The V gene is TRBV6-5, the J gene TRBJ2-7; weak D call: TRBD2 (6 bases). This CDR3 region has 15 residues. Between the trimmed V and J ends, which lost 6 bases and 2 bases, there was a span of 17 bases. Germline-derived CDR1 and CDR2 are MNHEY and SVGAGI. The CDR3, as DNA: TGTGCCAGCAGGATATGGGGGACTGGCGCCTACGAGCAGTACTTC. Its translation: CASRIWGTGAYEQYF.

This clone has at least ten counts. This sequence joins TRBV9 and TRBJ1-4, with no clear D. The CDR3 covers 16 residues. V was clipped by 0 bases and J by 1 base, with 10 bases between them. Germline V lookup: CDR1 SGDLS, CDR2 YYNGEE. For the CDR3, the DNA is TGTGCCAGCAGCGTAGAGGGCCACAGAACTAATGAAAAACTGTTTTTT. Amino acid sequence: CASSVEGHRTNEKLFF.

The CDR3 DNA reads TGTGCCTGGAGTGTAGGGATATCGAACACTGAAGCTTTCTTT. Its translation is CAWSVGISNTEAFF. This chain uses TRBV30 with TRBJ1-1; D is ambiguous. This CDR3 has 14 amino acids. V was clipped by 0 bases and J by 1 base, with 9 bases between them. Germline V lookup: CDR1 GTSNPN, CDR2 SVGIG (reference sequence).

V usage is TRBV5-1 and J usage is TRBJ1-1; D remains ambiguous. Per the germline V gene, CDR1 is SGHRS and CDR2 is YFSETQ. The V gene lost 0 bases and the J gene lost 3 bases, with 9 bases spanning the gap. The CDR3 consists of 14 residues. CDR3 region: CASSLDGPYTEAFF. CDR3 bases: TGCGCCAGCAGCTTGGACGGGCCGTACACTGAAGCTTTCTTT.

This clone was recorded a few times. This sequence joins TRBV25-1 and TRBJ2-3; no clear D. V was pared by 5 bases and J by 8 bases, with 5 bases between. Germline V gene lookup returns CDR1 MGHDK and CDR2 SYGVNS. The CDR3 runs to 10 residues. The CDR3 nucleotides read TGTGCCAGCAGTCTTACTACGCAGTATTTT. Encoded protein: CASSLTTQYF.

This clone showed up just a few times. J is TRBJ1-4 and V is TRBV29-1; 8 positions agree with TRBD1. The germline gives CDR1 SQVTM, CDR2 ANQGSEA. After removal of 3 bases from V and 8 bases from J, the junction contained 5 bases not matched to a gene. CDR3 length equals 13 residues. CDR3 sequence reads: CSVDGTGGEKLFF. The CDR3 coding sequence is TGCAGCGTTGATGGGACAGGTGGCGAAAAACTGTTTTTT.

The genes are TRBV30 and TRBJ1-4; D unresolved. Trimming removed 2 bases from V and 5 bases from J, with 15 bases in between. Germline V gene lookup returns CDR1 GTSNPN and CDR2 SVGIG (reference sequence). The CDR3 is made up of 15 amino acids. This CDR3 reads CAWSLPSDGNEKLFF. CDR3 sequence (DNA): TGTGCCTGGAGTCTACCGTCGGACGGGAATGAAAAACTGTTTTTT.

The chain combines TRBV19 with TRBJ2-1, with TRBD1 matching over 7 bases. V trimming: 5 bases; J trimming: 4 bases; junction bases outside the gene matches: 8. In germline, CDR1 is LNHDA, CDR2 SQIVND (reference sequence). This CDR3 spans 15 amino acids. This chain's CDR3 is CASSLRDSSYNEQFF. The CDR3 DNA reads TGTGCCAGTAGTCTTCGGGACAGCTCTTACAATGAGCAGTTCTTC.

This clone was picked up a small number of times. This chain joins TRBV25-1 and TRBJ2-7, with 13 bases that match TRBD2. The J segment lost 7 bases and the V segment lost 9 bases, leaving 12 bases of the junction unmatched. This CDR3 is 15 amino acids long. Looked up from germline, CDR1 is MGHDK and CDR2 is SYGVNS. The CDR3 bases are TGTGCCAGTATGAATCGGGGACTAGCGGGGTCTGAGCAGTACTTC. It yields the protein CASMNRGLAGSEQYF.

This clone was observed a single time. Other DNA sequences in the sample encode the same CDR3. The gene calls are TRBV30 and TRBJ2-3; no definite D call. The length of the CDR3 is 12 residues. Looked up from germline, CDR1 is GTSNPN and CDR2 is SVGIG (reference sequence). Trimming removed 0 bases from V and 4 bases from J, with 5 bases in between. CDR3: CAWSVQSDTQYF. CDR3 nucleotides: TGTGCCTGGAGTGTTCAATCAGATACGCAGTATTTT.

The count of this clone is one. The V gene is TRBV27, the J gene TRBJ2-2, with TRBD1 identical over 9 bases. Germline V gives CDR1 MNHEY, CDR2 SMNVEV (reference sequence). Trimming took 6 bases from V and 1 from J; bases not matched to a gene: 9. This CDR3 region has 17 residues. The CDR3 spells CASRDPNRGRNTGELFF. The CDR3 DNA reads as TGTGCCAGCAGGGATCCGAACAGGGGGCGGAACACCGGGGAGCTGTTTTTT.

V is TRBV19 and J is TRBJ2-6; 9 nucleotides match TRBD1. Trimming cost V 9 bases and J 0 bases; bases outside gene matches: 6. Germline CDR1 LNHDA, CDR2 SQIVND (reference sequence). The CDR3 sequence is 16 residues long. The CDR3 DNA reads TGTGCCAGCAGCGGGACAGGGATCTCTGGGGCCAACGTCCTGACTTTC. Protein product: CASSGTGISGANVLTF.